The source of this TCR beta chain is a study of immune cell composition in non-small cell lung cancer. Study observations and caveats: Squamous lung tumours showed higher top 10 clone scores and clonality than adenocarcinomas.

Method: immunoSEQ multiplex PCR; TCRdb's copy keeps in-frame clones and lacks some. The sample contains several thousand clones, roughly 80% of which appear only once. The CDR3 is made up of 14 amino acids. Germline trimming cut 7 bases from V and 3 bases from J; bases unmatched to any gene: 7. Germline-derived CDR1 and CDR2 are SNHLY and FYNNEI. Concerning this clone: Antigen specificity is unknown.

Frozen unsorted single-cell suspensions supplied the genomic DNA. V is TRBV2 and J is TRBJ1-2; 8 bases are shared with TRBD1. This TCR was sampled from a human donor with non-small cell lung cancer. Sequencing input: lung tumor tissue. CDR3 loop: CASIIGQGYYGYTF. CDR3 sequence (DNA): TGTGCCAGCATAATCGGACAGGGTTACTATGGCTACACCTTC.